Here is one T cell receptor beta chain with its context. The data were taken from a study of T cell responses to AZD1222 COVID-19 vaccine. The protocol was immunoSEQ multiplex PCR, while the TCRdb copy is restricted to in-frame clones and leaves out a portion. The profile shows 100,000 to 150,000 clones, 85% to 90% of them singletons. The CDR3 extends over 14 amino acids. V gave up 2 bases and J gave up 10 bases, with 12 bases separating them. Germline assignment: CDR1 MNHEY and CDR2 SMNVEV (reference sequence). V usage is TRBV27 and J usage is TRBJ1-6, with a weak D call TRBD1 (5 bases). This TCR came from an adult in good health. The sequencing here drew on peripheral blood, taken on day 0 of AZD1222 vaccination. CDR3 loop: CASSLGGEGSPLHF. The CDR3 DNA follows: TGTGCCAGCAGTTTAGGAGGGGAAGGGTCACCCCTCCACTTT.